This TCR beta chain was sequenced for a study of T cells in Graves' hyperthyroidism and ophthalmopathy. Patients with uncontrolled infections, other autoimmune diseases, pregnancy or lactation were excluded. Amplified TCR beta CDR3 regions derived from RNA transcripts. First-round RT-PCR targeting the TCR CDR3 was performed with the HTBI primer set. MiXCR, run by TCRdb on the multiplex PCR reads, gives a single entry per CDR3 protein. The table lists about 400,000 distinct CDR3 sequences, under 15% of them singletons, with about 13% in the top ten. This clonotype was detected ten times or more. The sequenced sample consisted of blood. This TCR came from a young man with Graves' ophthalmopathy.

The CDR3 sequence: CASSAGGGETQYF. The CDR3 nucleotides are TGTGCCAGCAGTGCAGGGGGGGGGGAGACCCAGTACTTC. The rearrangement joins TRBV2 to TRBJ2-5; D could derive from TRBD1 or TRBD2 (7 bases each). This CDR3 region has 13 residues. Trimming stripped 4 bases from V and 5 bases from J, with 11 bases between. Germline CDR1 is SNHLY and CDR2 is FYNNEI.